The 11 T cell receptor beta chains given below trace back to one sample, sequenced in a study of shared clonotypes between healthy human individuals. Generated by immunoSEQ multiplex PCR, the TCRdb table keeps only in-frame clones and is missing some. The repertoire has hundreds of thousands of clones, 73% of them found once; the top ten carry roughly 2%. Material for sequencing was memory CD4+ T cells sorted from blood. Stated subset: CD45RA-negative fraction. The receptors originated from a woman aged 30 to 39 in good health.

This clone has more than one count but fewer than ten. The CDR3 reads CASSETSGLTDTQYF. The CDR3 DNA is TGCGCCAGCAGTGAGACTAGCGGACTCACAGATACGCAGTATTTT. The V call is TRBV10-1, the J call TRBJ2-3, with 8 bases matching TRBD2. Losses at the gene ends were 2 bases for V and 2 bases for J; bases not matched to a gene: 3. The CDR3 is 15 residues long. Germline V gives CDR1 WNHNN, CDR2 SYGVQD (reference sequence).

This rearrangement joins TRBV2 to TRBJ2-3, with 11 bases aligning to TRBD1. This CDR3 contains 13 residues. Germline lookup yields CDR1 SNHLY and CDR2 FYNNEI. After removal of 0 bases from V and 14 bases from J, the junction contained 4 bases not matched to a gene. The CDR3 loop is CASSEATDRGRYF. In nucleotides, the CDR3 is TGTGCCAGCAGTGAAGCGACGGACAGGGGGCGGTATTTT.

V is TRBV19 and J is TRBJ2-7; a possible D gene is TRBD2 (5 bases). Looked up from germline, CDR1 is LNHDA and CDR2 is SQIVND (reference sequence). The V end lost 5 bases, the J end lost 6 bases, and 17 bases lay between the germline ends. This CDR3 is 14 amino acids long. This CDR3 reads CASSFGSLSGEQYF. CDR3 nucleotides: TGTGCCAGTAGTTTTGGGAGCTTGAGCGGCGAGCAGTACTTC. Based on the CDR3 plus reference TRBV19 and TRBJ2-7, the full variable domain is DGGITQSPKYLFRKEGQNVTLSCEQNLNHDAMYWYRQDPGQGLRLIYYSQIVNDFQKGDIAEGYSVSREKKESFPLTVTSAQKNPTAFYLCASSFGSLSGEQYFGPGTRLTVT.

This clone showed up just a few times. The chain recombines TRBV9 with TRBJ2-1; no reliable D call. Germline V gives CDR1 SGDLS, CDR2 YYNGEE. Trimming removed 3 bases at V and 2 bases at J, with 12 bases between. There are 15 residues in the CDR3. CDR3 residues: CASSGEVPTYNEQFF. CDR3 DNA sequence: TGTGCCAGCAGCGGTGAGGTCCCGACCTACAATGAGCAGTTCTTC.

In this sample, this clone turned up a few times. The chain uses TRBV2 and TRBJ2-5; 8 bases are a match to TRBD2. The J call could be wrong; TRBJ2-7 is a better fit for the DNA end. The CDR3 is made up of 13 amino acids. Looked up from germline, CDR1 is SNHLY and CDR2 is FYNNEI. The CDR3 region is CASRLREGYEQYF. CDR3 nucleotide sequence: TGTGCCAGCAGGCTCCGGGAGGGCTACGAGCAGTACTTC.

This clone was observed a handful of times. The V gene is TRBV11-1, the J gene TRBJ1-1, with 7 nucleotides matching TRBD1. The CDR3 consists of 17 residues. Unmatched junction bases numbered 11, after V lost 3 bases and J lost 1 base. The germline V gene encodes CDR1 SGHAT and CDR2 FQDESV (reference sequence). CDR3 sequence: CASSLDSRQGGNTEAFF. In DNA, the CDR3 is TGTGCCAGCAGCTTGGATAGCCGACAGGGTGGGAACACTGAAGCTTTCTTT. Full variable domain (outside the CDR3, taken from reference TRBV11-1 and TRBJ1-1): EAEVAQSPRYKITEKSQAVAFWCDPISGHATLYWYRQILGQGPELLVQFQDESVVDDSQLPKDRFSAERLKGVDSTLKIQPAELGDSAMYLCASSLDSRQGGNTEAFFGQGTRLTVV.

V and J are TRBV28 and TRBJ1-2; the D gene is possibly TRBD1 (5 bases). Between the trimmed V and J ends, which lost 7 bases and 6 bases, there was a span of 24 bases. In germline, CDR1 is MDHEN, CDR2 SYDVKM. The CDR3 length is 16 residues. The CDR3 sequence: CASKTAGGFGAHGYTF. CDR3 DNA: TGTGCCAGCAAGACGGCCGGGGGGTTCGGGGCCCATGGCTACACCTTC.

The rearrangement links TRBV6-5 to TRBJ2-2; 9 bases match TRBD2. Germline values: CDR1 MNHEY, CDR2 SVGAGI. With 7 bases clipped from V and 2 bases from J, the junction kept 5 bases outside the gene matches. The CDR3 is 15 amino acids. CDR3 nucleotides: TGTGCCAGCACCCTACTAGCGGGTAACACCGGGGAGCTGTTTTTT. Encoded protein: CASTLLAGNTGELFF.

Concerning this clone: At one end the junction does not follow the germline gene, possibly because of a read error. The chain couples TRBV6-5 to TRBJ1-5; 7 bases match TRBD1. The CDR3 is 15 amino acids. CDR1 is MNHEY and CDR2 is SVGAGI in the germline V gene. In DNA, the CDR3 is TGTGCCATCAGTGCGGGACAGTTTAGCAATCAGCCCCAGCATTTT. It translates to CAISAGQFSNQPQHF.

The gene calls are TRBV18 and TRBJ1-6; D may be TRBD1 (5 bases). The V gene's germline CDR1 is KGHSH and CDR2 LQKENI. The CDR3 length is 15 residues. The V end was cut by 3 bases, the J end by 5 bases, with 11 bases between. CDR3 coding DNA: TGTGCCAGCTCACCCGAGGGACCGGATAATTCACCCCTCCACTTT. It encodes CASSPEGPDNSPLHF.

To note about this clone: The same CDR3 also results from other DNA sequences found in this sample. This chain uses TRBV18 with TRBJ2-2; D is uncertain. This CDR3 is built from 13 residues. Germline V lookup: CDR1 KGHSH, CDR2 LQKENI. Trimming removed 3 bases at V and 3 bases at J, with 5 bases between. This CDR3 reads CASSPGYTGELFF. The CDR3 bases are TGTGCCAGCTCACCCGGATACACCGGGGAGCTGTTTTTT.